Listed below are T cell receptor beta chains from one sample, sequenced in a study of blood T cell repertoires in COVID-19. TCRdb's copy holds only in-frame clones and misses some; the assay was immunoSEQ multiplex PCR. The sample has 200,000 to 250,000 clones, about 88% seen once; the top ten hold about 2%. Sequenced material: peripheral blood. All receptors derive from a man in his forties or fifties with active or convalescent COVID-19. Both conserved end residues are part of each CDR3. Each record gives: clone size, V gene, J gene, D gene, CDR3 DNA, CDR3 protein. D genes are given only for firm matches. Clone size is stated in some rows and not others, as once, few, many or a class when expanded.

abundance: NA
v_gene: TRBV4-1
j_gene: TRBJ1-5
d_gene: NA
CDR3nt: TGCGCCAGCAGCCAAGGGTATACTGAGAAGCAGCCCCAGCATTTT
CDR3aa: CASSQGYTEKQPQHF

abundance: NA
v_gene: TRBV7-3
j_gene: TRBJ2-2
d_gene: NA
CDR3nt: TGTGCCAGTTCTAAGAACACCGGGGAGCTGTTTTTT
CDR3aa: CASSKNTGELFF

abundance: NA
v_gene: TRBV19
j_gene: TRBJ1-3
d_gene: NA
CDR3nt: TGTGCCAGTAAGATCCCGGAGGGTCACGGAAACACCATATATTTT
CDR3aa: CASKIPEGHGNTIYF

abundance: NA
v_gene: TRBV29-1
j_gene: TRBJ1-2
d_gene: NA
CDR3nt: TGCAGCGTTGACCTGGGGAGGCGCTACACCTTC
CDR3aa: CSVDLGRRYTF

abundance: NA
v_gene: TRBV24-1
j_gene: TRBJ2-5
d_gene: NA
CDR3nt: TGTGCCACCAGCGAAGGACACCACCAAGAGACCCAGTACTTC
CDR3aa: CATSEGHHQETQYF

abundance: NA
v_gene: TRBV27
j_gene: TRBJ2-5
d_gene: NA
CDR3nt: TGTGCCAGCAGTTTATTTCCAGGGGGGACGCGAGAGACCCAGTACTTC
CDR3aa: CASSLFPGGTRETQYF

abundance: NA
v_gene: TRBV7-9
j_gene: TRBJ2-7
d_gene: TRBD1
CDR3nt: TGTGCCAGCAGCGCCTCCGGGACAGGGACAAACGAGCAGTACTTC
CDR3aa: CASSASGTGTNEQYF

abundance: NA
v_gene: TRBV13
j_gene: TRBJ2-7
d_gene: TRBD1
CDR3nt: TGTGCCAGCAGCTCCATGGACAGGGAAGTCCCCTACGAGCAGTACTTC
CDR3aa: CASSSMDREVPYEQYF

abundance: NA
v_gene: TRBV7-9
j_gene: TRBJ2-3
d_gene: TRBD2
CDR3nt: TGTGCCAGCAGCTCCGGACTAGCGGGACGCACAGATACGCAGTATTTT
CDR3aa: CASSSGLAGRTDTQYF

abundance: NA
v_gene: TRBV19
j_gene: TRBJ1-1
d_gene: NA
CDR3nt: TGTGCCAGTAGTATACCCGCAGGGCCCCGAGGTGCTGAAGCTTTCTTT
CDR3aa: CASSIPAGPRGAEAFF

abundance: once
v_gene: TRBV21-1
j_gene: TRBJ1-1
d_gene: NA
CDR3nt: TGTGCCAGCAGCCGACGGGGAGAGTACATGAACACTGAAGCTTTCTTT
CDR3aa: CASSRRGEYMNTEAFF

abundance: NA
v_gene: TRBV7-9
j_gene: TRBJ2-7
d_gene: NA
CDR3nt: TGTGCCAGCAGCTTATCGACAGGGAGGTACGAGCAGTACTTC
CDR3aa: CASSLSTGRYEQYF

abundance: NA
v_gene: TRBV7-8
j_gene: TRBJ2-5
d_gene: TRBD2
CDR3nt: TGTGCCAGCAGCCTCATGAGACTAGCGGGGGGGAGGTTCGCAAAGACCCAGTACTTC
CDR3aa: CASSLMRLAGGRFAKTQYF

abundance: NA
v_gene: TRBV19
j_gene: TRBJ2-1
d_gene: NA
CDR3nt: TGTGCCAGTGAAGACTCAACCTCCTACAATGAGCAGTTCTTC
CDR3aa: CASEDSTSYNEQFF

abundance: NA
v_gene: TRBV12-2
j_gene: TRBJ2-1
d_gene: NA
CDR3nt: TGTGCAAGTCGCGTGCGTCGGTCTAGCGGGGACCAATACAATGAGCAGTTCTTC
CDR3aa: CASRVRRSSGDQYNEQFF

abundance: NA
v_gene: TRBV30
j_gene: TRBJ1-2
d_gene: TRBD1
CDR3nt: TGTGCCTGGAAGGACAGGGGGGCCTATGGCTACACCTTC
CDR3aa: CAWKDRGAYGYTF

abundance: NA
v_gene: TRBV10-3
j_gene: TRBJ2-5
d_gene: NA
CDR3nt: TGTGCCATCAGTGATCCCCTAGCGCGGTACCAAGAGACCCAGTACTTC
CDR3aa: CAISDPLARYQETQYF

abundance: NA
v_gene: TRBV27
j_gene: TRBJ2-5
d_gene: NA
CDR3nt: TGTGCCAGCAGTTTGGAAGGCCAGGGGAGCGGTCAGTACTTC
CDR3aa: CASSLEGQGSGQYF

abundance: few
v_gene: TRBV3-1/TRBV3-2
j_gene: TRBJ1-3
d_gene: NA
CDR3nt: TGTGCCAGCAGCCGCAGAAGCTCTGGAAACACCATATATTTT
CDR3aa: CASSRRSSGNTIYF

abundance: NA
v_gene: TRBV6-5
j_gene: TRBJ1-5
d_gene: NA
CDR3nt: TGTGCCAGCAGTTACTCGAGCGTCCATAGCAATCAGCCCCAGCATTTT
CDR3aa: CASSYSSVHSNQPQHF

abundance: NA
v_gene: TRBV28
j_gene: TRBJ2-7
d_gene: NA
CDR3nt: TGTGCCAGCAGTCCAAACTACGAGCAGTACTTC
CDR3aa: CASSPNYEQYF

abundance: NA
v_gene: TRBV28
j_gene: TRBJ1-5
d_gene: NA
CDR3nt: TGTGCCAGCACCCCCCGGAGCAATCAGCCCCAGCATTTT
CDR3aa: CASTPRSNQPQHF

abundance: NA
v_gene: TRBV18
j_gene: TRBJ1-6
d_gene: NA
CDR3nt: TGTGCCAGCTCACCACCCGGGGGGGGGCCTAATTCACCCCTCCACTTT
CDR3aa: CASSPPGGGPNSPLHF

abundance: NA
v_gene: TRBV5-1
j_gene: TRBJ1-4
d_gene: TRBD1
CDR3nt: TGCGCCAGCAGCTCATACTACAGTGGGACAGGGTCTAATGAAAAACTGTTTTTT
CDR3aa: CASSSYYSGTGSNEKLFF